This entry features one TCR beta chain sequence. Its antigen is not identified. PCR was performed using 60 Vbeta and 13 Jbeta primers. TCRdb's table, derived via immunoSEQ multiplex PCR, lists solely in-frame clones and lacks some. The sample yields tens of thousands of clones, more than 60% seen once. The CDR3 consists of 17 residues. Germline V gene data show CDR1 as LGHNA and CDR2 as YNFKEQ. Trimming removed 1 base from V and 2 bases from J; junction bases left unmatched: 9. The source of the sample is a study of cytomegalovirus exposure and HLA in healthy donors. Study observations and caveats: Per a prior analysis, the majority of TCR beta V segments were productive roughly 90% or roughly 30% of the time. A few CMV-associated chains were confirmed in vitro to be specific for CMV antigens. A classifier reportedly called cytomegalovirus status with high sensitivity and specificity.

Unrecorded immune exposure was likely among donors, who were nominally healthy when sampled. The sequenced sample consisted of PBMCs. This rearrangement joins TRBV4-2 to TRBJ2-3; 7 nucleotides align to TRBD2. This clonotype was sampled from a male donor in good health and CMV-seropositive. The CDR3 DNA is TGTGCCAGCAGCCAAGGTGTGAGCGGGGCAAACACAGATACGCAGTATTTT. It translates to CASSQGVSGANTDTQYF.